A selection of T cell receptor beta chains follows, all from one sample in a study of shared clonotypes between healthy human individuals. TCRdb's table, derived via immunoSEQ multiplex PCR, lists solely in-frame clones and lacks some. The data show roughly 890,000 clones, around 93% seen once. Sequencing was carried out using naive CD8+ T cells sorted from blood. The receptors originated from a young man in good health. The CDR3 runs from the conserved cysteine through the conserved F or W. The order of the fields is clone size, J gene, V gene, CDR3 protein. Size tells how often a clone was seen (once, few, many) or the class of an expanded clone, and some rows leave it out.

>-|TRBJ1-1|TRBV5-6
CASSLPGQPEAFF
>-|TRBJ1-3|TRBV7-9
CASTPGGRDGKIEDTIYF
>-|TRBJ2-1|TRBV5-1
CASSSGRTSGRRNEQFF
>-|TRBJ2-7|TRBV7-9
CASINLQDRGYEQYF
>-|TRBJ2-4|TRBV6-5
CASSYDRQSKNIQYF
>-|TRBJ2-2|TRBV25-1
CASSEYAERGGGPGELFF
>-|TRBJ2-1|TRBV5-1
CASSSTSGAENEQFF
>-|TRBJ2-1|TRBV6-5
CASSYSGSAYNEQFF
>-|TRBJ2-1|TRBV27
CASSSRFGRRHEQFF
>-|TRBJ2-5|TRBV29-1
CSVDGGAETQYF
>-|TRBJ2-7|TRBV7-9
CASSSTGGEVGYEQYF
>-|TRBJ1-2|TRBV25-1
CASSEKSWGQGQVYGYTF
>-|TRBJ2-1|TRBV7-6
CASSPPARSNEQFF
>-|TRBJ2-6|TRBV19
CASTADKAGANVLTF
>-|TRBJ2-1|TRBV6-5
CASSYGTSDNEQFF
>-|TRBJ1-1|TRBV5-6
CASSGGGDTEAFF
>-|TRBJ2-2|TRBV4-1
CASSQESLNTGELFF
>-|TRBJ2-1|TRBV11-2
CASSLGLAGGYNEQFF
>-|TRBJ1-4|TRBV29-1
CSVVTATLEKLFF
>-|TRBJ2-2|TRBV25-1
CASSDPGNIGELFF
>-|TRBJ2-1|TRBV28
CASSFGDRANEQFF
>-|TRBJ2-3|TRBV11-2
CASSLGVTGGADTQYF
>once|TRBJ1-4|TRBV4-1
CASSQDPGQGRPNEKLFF
>-|TRBJ2-5|TRBV4-1
CASSQLGTVQETQYF
>-|TRBJ1-1|TRBV7-9
CASSSLRTEAFF
>-|TRBJ2-1|TRBV7-8
CASSLVRGDAQVF
>-|TRBJ2-2|TRBV7-6
CASSSSLRRVNTGELFF
>once|TRBJ2-7|TRBV6-1
CASRVKYEQYF
>-|TRBJ2-1|TRBV9
CASSARGYNEQFF
>-|TRBJ2-7|TRBV5-1
CASSFRTSGPTPTYEQYF
>-|TRBJ1-4|TRBV2
CASSEDRDEKLFF
>-|TRBJ2-7|TRBV19
CASSDSTYEQYF
>-|TRBJ2-7|TRBV28
CASSRGTGEQYF
>-|TRBJ2-3|TRBV27
CASGRESTDTQYF
>-|TRBJ2-5|TRBV4-1
CASRPSPSGMAQETQYF